The 27 T cell receptor beta chains reported below all come from one sample, sequenced in a study of identical twins. Each CDR3 protein is one row after TCRdb ran MiXCR on the 5' RACE reads. The repertoire includes about 730,000 distinct CDR3 sequences, around 20% of them detected once, and around 4.4% sits in the top ten. This same sample was also part of a study on T cells expressing NK-cell markers.

The sequenced sample was PBMCs. These receptors were taken from a woman aged 18 to 35 in good health.

This chain uses TRBV9 with TRBJ2-5; 8 nucleotides agree with TRBD2. V trimming: 4 bases; J trimming: 4 bases; junction bases outside the gene matches: 6. Germline-derived CDR1 and CDR2 are SGDLS and YYNGEE. The CDR3 consists of 14 residues. Here the CDR3 DNA reads TGTGCCAGCAGCCCCCACCTAGCGGGAGAGACCCAGTACTTC. It translates to CASSPHLAGETQYF.

This clonotype was detected a few times. Sequence at one end of the junction differs from germline and may be a read error. The rearrangement uses TRBV7-2 and TRBJ2-1, with 7 bases that match TRBD1. Germline V gives CDR1 SGHTA, CDR2 FQGNSA. This CDR3 is 11 amino acids long. CDR3 in DNA: TGTGCCAGCAGCTTTGGGACAGTGAGGGACTTC. Translation: CASSFGTVRDF.

This clonotype was picked up one time. The rearrangement joins TRBV21-1 to TRBJ2-2; TRBD1 is the table's D call and was not checked against the DNA. TRBV21-1 is a pseudogene segment. CDR3 length: 17 residues. The CDR3 is CASAPSRGGTNTGELFF. CDR3 DNA sequence: TGTGCCAGCGCCCCATCCCGGGGCGGGACGAACACCGGGGAGCTGTTTTTT.

This clonotype was seen more than once but under ten times. The chain couples TRBV6-6 to TRBJ2-5; D unresolved. Germline V gene data show CDR1 as MNHNY and CDR2 as SVGAGI (reference sequence). The V end lost 11 bases, the J end lost 4 bases, and 8 bases lay between the germline ends. The CDR3 contains 10 residues. The DNA for the CDR3 is TGTGCCTCTTTTCCAGAGACCCAGTACTTC. This sequence encodes CASFPETQYF.

This clonotype has only one observation. The chain links TRBV5-1 to TRBJ2-2; weak D call: TRBD2 (5 bases). The length of the CDR3 is 16 residues. Trimming pared 1 base from V and 1 base from J, leaving 11 bases between. Germline values: CDR1 SGHRS, CDR2 YFSETQ. The CDR3 DNA is TGCGCCAGCAGCTTGACCGGGGTCAGGAACACCGGGGAGCTGTTTTTT. Protein: CASSLTGVRNTGELFF.

The rearrangement uses TRBV5-1 and TRBJ2-1, with D possibly being TRBD1 or TRBD2 (6 bases each). CDR3 length equals 14 residues. Trimming removed 0 bases at V and 8 bases at J, with 12 bases between. Germline V CDR1 and CDR2: SGHRS, YFSETQ. As DNA, the CDR3 is TGCGCCAGCAGCTTGGTTCCGGGGGCCGATGAGCAGTTCTTC. This codes for CASSLVPGADEQFF.

This clonotype has just a few counts. The chain carries TRBV10-3 and TRBJ2-7; D remains ambiguous. Germline lookup yields CDR1 ENHRY and CDR2 SYGVKD. This CDR3 is built from 14 residues. V was shortened by 6 bases and J by 1 base, with 13 bases between the two germline ends. CDR3 region: CAISNTGFSYEQYF. CDR3 in DNA: TGTGCCATCAGCAATACCGGGTTTTCCTACGAGCAGTACTTC.

This clonotype was detected a few times. The chain joins TRBV30 to TRBJ2-7, with D tentatively TRBD1 (5 bases). Looked up from germline, CDR1 is GTSNPN and CDR2 is SVGIG (reference sequence). The length of the CDR3 is 15 residues. Trimming took off 0 bases at V and 0 bases at J, with 12 bases between the two ends. The CDR3 DNA reads TGTGCCTGGAGTGTACCTGACAGTTACTCCTACGAGCAGTACTTC. Its protein product is CAWSVPDSYSYEQYF.

This clonotype was observed at least ten times. J is TRBJ1-6 and V is TRBV6-1; TRBD1 is a possible D gene (5 bases). The CDR3 spans 14 residues. V shed 8 bases and J shed 8 bases, with 16 bases lying between them. The germline V gene encodes CDR1 MNHNS and CDR2 SASEGT. The CDR3 region is CASGRGRVDSPLHF. CDR3 DNA sequence: TGTGCCAGCGGACGGGGCAGGGTAGATTCACCCCTCCACTTT.

This sequence joins TRBV7-2 and TRBJ2-7; maybe TRBD1 (5 bases). This CDR3 is built from 15 residues. CDR1 and CDR2 from the germline V gene are SGHTA and FQGNSA. Trimming shortened V by 1 base and J by 3 bases, and 13 bases separated the two germline ends. CDR3 loop: CASSLEVGRVYEQYF. The CDR3, as DNA: TGTGCCAGCAGCTTAGAAGTCGGCAGGGTCTACGAGCAGTACTTC.

This clonotype turned up a few times. The chain joins TRBV15 to TRBJ1-2; the D is unclear. Germline CDR1 and CDR2: LNHNV and YYDKDF (reference sequence). The V and J ends lost 0 bases and 8 bases respectively, with 13 bases between them. The length of the CDR3 is 14 residues. Here the CDR3 reads CATSREGPSGGYTF. CDR3 coding DNA: TGTGCCACCAGCAGAGAGGGCCCCTCGGGGGGCTACACCTTC.

With respect to this clonotype: Just one base apart from a much larger clone, this may be a read error. The chain joins TRBV15 to TRBJ2-1, with D unclear. The CDR3 loop spans 12 amino acids. Germline lookup yields CDR1 LNHNV and CDR2 YYDKDF (reference sequence). Trimming removed 1 base from V and 5 bases from J, with 3 bases in between. CDR3 bases: TGTGCCACCAGCAGAGCCCACAATGAGCAGTTCTTC. Encoded protein: CATSRAHNEQFF.

The V gene is TRBV6-2 or TRBV6-3, the J gene TRBJ2-1, with TRBD2 matching 8 bases. The CDR3 has 14 amino acids. The germline gives CDR1 MNHEY, CDR2 SVGEGT. V shed 6 bases and J 9 bases; nucleotides not matched to a gene: 10. The CDR3 spells CASSPRGGWSEQFF. The CDR3 DNA follows: TGTGCCAGCAGCCCACGGGGGGGTTGGAGTGAGCAGTTCTTC.

This clonotype was observed once. The chain couples TRBV24-1 to TRBJ1-1; TRBD1 might be the D (6 bases). Germline lookup yields CDR1 KGHDR and CDR2 SFDVKD. The CDR3 length is 12 residues. Trimming took off 3 bases at V and 10 bases at J, with 11 bases between the two ends. The CDR3 bases are TGTGCCACCAGTGATCCTAGGGGGAGAGCTTTCTTT. Encoded protein: CATSDPRGRAFF.

This clonotype was seen a handful of times. The CDR3 sequence: CATSRQGRETQYF. In DNA form, the CDR3 reads TGTGCCACCAGCAGACAGGGTCGAGAGACCCAGTACTTC. The V and J genes are TRBV15 and TRBJ2-5; possible D gene TRBD1, 5 bases. This CDR3 contains 13 residues. Germline loops: CDR1 LNHNV, CDR2 YYDKDF (reference sequence). The V and J ends lost 2 bases and 4 bases respectively, with 8 bases between them.

V and J are TRBV20-1 and TRBJ2-1, with TRBD2 matching over 9 bases. The germline V gene encodes CDR1 DFQATT and CDR2 SNEGSKA (reference sequence). This CDR3 spans 13 amino acids. DNA for the CDR3: TGCGGGGGAAAGCGGGGGGAATACAATGAGCAGTTCTTC. It yields the protein CGGKRGEYNEQFF.

The CDR3 DNA sequence: TGTGCCAGCAGCTTGGCGGGCGTCCAGACCCAGTACTTC. Translation: CASSLAGVQTQYF. The genes are TRBV5-6 and TRBJ2-5; D call uncertain. The CDR3 is 13 residues long. V shed 0 bases and J shed 6 bases, with 9 bases lying between them. In germline, CDR1 is SGHDT, CDR2 YYEEEE.

This clonotype was detected only a few times. The chain recombines TRBV7-2 with TRBJ1-1; D gene uncertain. V was cut by 1 base and J by 4 bases, with 7 bases left in between. Looked up from germline, CDR1 is SGHTA and CDR2 is FQGNSA. The CDR3 extends over 13 amino acids. CDR3 sequence reads: CASSLVEGTEAFF. The CDR3 DNA reads TGTGCCAGCAGCTTAGTAGAGGGCACTGAAGCTTTCTTT.

The chain uses TRBV30 and TRBJ2-2, with D perhaps TRBD1 or TRBD2 (5 bases each). CDR3 length: 14 residues. Germline lookup yields CDR1 GTSNPN and CDR2 SVGIG (reference sequence). V shed 2 bases and J shed 2 bases, with 9 bases lying between them. This CDR3 is CAWSRDPNTGELFF. The CDR3 DNA follows: TGTGCCTGGAGTCGGGACCCCAACACCGGGGAGCTGTTTTTT.

On this clonotype: Relative to the germline gene, one junction end is altered; a read error may explain this. V is TRBV5-1 and J is TRBJ2-1, with a weak D call TRBD2 (5 bases). CDR3 length: 13 amino acids. Germline V gives CDR1 SGHRS, CDR2 YFSETQ. This chain's CDR3 is CASCLVDRGEQFF. The CDR3 DNA reads TGCGCCAGCTGCTTGGTGGATCGCGGGGAGCAGTTCTTC.

This clonotype was counted only a few times. The chain combines TRBV4-3 with TRBJ2-3; D remains ambiguous. CDR3 size: 16 residues. Trimming cost V 0 bases and J 5 bases, with 15 bases left between them. The V gene's germline CDR1 is LGHNA and CDR2 YSLEER. The CDR3 bases are TGCGCCAGCAGCCAAGAACAGTTAAGGCCCAGAGATACGCAGTATTTT. Its protein product is CASSQEQLRPRDTQYF.

This chain links TRBV29-1 with TRBJ2-7; 7 positions agree with TRBD2. From germline, CDR1 is SQVTM and CDR2 ANQGSEA. The CDR3 covers 13 residues. After removal of 2 bases from V and 7 bases from J, the junction contained 8 bases not matched to a gene. The CDR3 DNA follows: TGCAGCGTTGAAAGGGCTAGCGGTCTTGAGCAGTACTTC. This codes for CSVERASGLEQYF.

This clonotype was observed a few times. The V gene is TRBV18, the J gene TRBJ2-4; 7 positions agree with TRBD2. After removal of 0 bases from V and 5 bases from J, the junction contained 1 base not matched to a gene. This CDR3 region has 14 residues. Germline CDR1 KGHSH, CDR2 LQKENI. The CDR3 DNA follows: TGTGCCAGCTCACCACCAACTAGCGAAAACATTCAGTACTTC. This encodes CASSPPTSENIQYF.

The chain has TRBV7-9 and TRBJ1-2; D unresolved. The CDR3 runs 14 residues. V shed 5 bases and J shed 7 bases, with 17 bases lying between them. Germline lookup yields CDR1 SEHNR and CDR2 FQNEAQ (reference sequence). The CDR3 spells CASSPFDLGFGYTF. Here the CDR3 DNA reads TGTGCCAGCAGCCCCTTCGATCTAGGATTTGGCTACACCTTC.

V is TRBV29-1 and J is TRBJ2-7, with D possibly matching TRBD2 (6 bases). V was clipped by 6 bases and J by 3 bases, with 12 bases between them. Per germline, CDR1 SQVTM and CDR2 ANQGSEA. The length of the CDR3 is 12 residues. CDR3 protein: CSVTGRVYEQYF. The CDR3 DNA follows: TGCAGCGTGACCGGGAGAGTCTACGAGCAGTACTTC.

The chain recombines TRBV25-1 with TRBJ1-1, with D perhaps TRBD1 (5 bases). V dropped 4 bases and J dropped 3 bases, with 12 bases sitting between them. The CDR3 length is 14 residues. Germline assignment: CDR1 MGHDK and CDR2 SYGVNS. The CDR3 region has the DNA TGTGCCAGCAGTGGTTTCGGGGCAGACACTGAAGCTTTCTTT. Translation: CASSGFGADTEAFF.

The sample holds a few counts of this clonotype. The rearrangement links TRBV6-1 to TRBJ2-3; D remains unclear. The CDR3 totals 15 residues. Trimming took 10 bases from V and 6 from J, leaving 23 bases between them. Germline lookup yields CDR1 MNHNS and CDR2 SASEGT. The CDR3 DNA reads TGTGCCACCTCAGCACTGTCCCCTGGCTTTGATACGCAGTATTTT. Amino acid sequence: CATSALSPGFDTQYF.